The clone carrying this T cell receptor beta chain showed up many times. Time point described: persistent/refractory GD, antithyroid drugs over 5 years with positive TRAb. The TCR library was prepared using RNA isolated from PBMCs. The data are from a study of regulatory T cells in long-lasting Graves disease. Building of the TCR beta libraries involved iRepertoire HTBI primers and Arm-PCR of CDR3 regions. TCRdb ran MiXCR on the multiplex PCR reads and lists one entry per CDR3 protein. This sample has 400,000 to 500,000 distinct CDR3 sequences, with 21% found just once. This CDR3 comprises 15 residues. Germline assignment: CDR1 LNHNV and CDR2 YYDKDF (reference sequence). V was pared by 1 base and J by 5 bases, with 15 bases between.

The TCR was taken from a female donor with Graves disease. The gene calls are TRBV15 and TRBJ2-7; weak D call: TRBD2 (6 bases). This specimen was peripheral blood mononuclear cells (PBMCs), taken when the disease was refractory, from a patient treated with antithyroid drugs. CDR3 region: CATSRVMAGLDEQYF. The DNA for the CDR3 is TGTGCCACCAGCAGAGTTATGGCGGGACTCGACGAGCAGTACTTC.